This T cell receptor beta chain was identified in a study of Ad26.COV2.S vaccination and SARS-CoV-2 variants. TCRdb's copy holds only in-frame clones and misses some; the assay was immunoSEQ multiplex PCR. The sample yields 200,000 to 250,000 clones, around nine tenths seen once. As to treatment: about 20 received Ad26.COV2.S at low or high dose, single or two shots; several received placebo; per-sample allocation not given. Collection of the samples took place on day 63 after the first injection of vaccine or placebo. The specimen comprised peripheral blood, sampled in a trial of Ad26.COV2.S vaccine versus placebo. This TCR was sampled from a person between 18 and 59 years old who received the Ad26.COV2.S COVID-19 vaccine or a placebo.

This chain's CDR3 is CASSVLAGATSETQYF. CDR3 DNA: TGTGCCAGCAGCGTACTAGCGGGGGCCACGTCGGAGACCCAGTACTTC. This chain uses TRBV7-3 with TRBJ2-5; 11 bases map to TRBD2. Germline CDR1 reads SGHTA; CDR2 reads FQGTGA. V lost 5 bases to trimming and J lost 5 bases; unmatched junction nucleotides: 10. The CDR3 runs 16 residues. Full variable domain (missing parts from reference TRBV7-3 and TRBJ2-5): GAGVSQTPSNKVTEKGKYVELRCDPISGHTALYWYRQSLGQGPEFLIYFQGTGAADDSGLPNDRFFAVRPEGSVSTLKIQRTERGDSAVYLCASSVLAGATSETQYFGPGTRLLVL.